This TCR beta chain was retrieved from a study of blood T cells in healthy people across ages. Combining a sample-barcoded 5' primer with a J-beta primer mix, a second PCR ran for 7 to 11 cycles. TCRdb processed the 5' RACE reads anew with MiXCR; each CDR3 protein has one entry. This table has 1.5 million to 2 million distinct CDR3 sequences, roughly 28% appearing once. There are 17 residues in the CDR3. Per the germline V gene, CDR1 is MGHDK and CDR2 is SYGVNS. V was clipped by 0 bases and J by 1 base, with 16 bases between them. Ranging in age from roughly 6 to 95, the donors were healthy Caucasian individuals from Russia.

The receptor's source is a woman aged 30 to 39 in good health. J is TRBJ2-7 and V is TRBV25-1; either TRBD1 or TRBD2 may fit D (5 bases each). Sequencing input: blood. The CDR3 bases are TGTGCCAGCAGTGAATATATCGGGACGGAGACATCCTACGAGCAGTACTTC. This sequence encodes CASSEYIGTETSYEQYF.